Following are 32 T cell receptor beta chains from one sample sequenced in a study of tissue T cells after allogeneic stem cell transplantation (dated by TCRdb to between 2020 and 2023). Preparation of the library involved the immunoSEQ multiplex PCR assay. TCRdb stores this immuneACCESS table with in-frame sequences only. Part of the clones is absent; in the studies checked, under half of the shortfall reflects unresolved V genes, and no reason is known for the rest. The sample records about 9,000 clones, 45% of which are singletons. The top ten constitute less than 8% of the sample. The time point label on this specimen signifies: mouse harvest day 7 after allogeneic transplant. Mouse grafts consisting of 10^7 T-cell-depleted bone marrow cells combined with 10^6 splenic CD5+ T cells were administered by tail vein injection. Sequences were obtained from gut tissue. Every receptor here comes from a female BALB/c mouse given C57BL/6 T cells with graft-versus-host disease after an allogeneic hematopoietic cell transplant.

This clone occurred once. Gene labels here are mouse ones. The CDR3 is cut off 1 residue early in the read; its end comes from the germline J gene. This rearrangement joins TRBV26 to TRBJ2-3; TRBD2 matches at 12 bases. Germline CDR1 is KGHPV and CDR2 is FQNQEV (reference sequence). This CDR3 region has 14 residues. Trimming removed 6 bases from V and 4 bases from J; junction bases left unmatched: 2. CDR3 sequence reads: CASSGLGGSETLYF. The sequenced CDR3 bases are TGTGCCAGCAGCGGACTGGGGGGGTCAGAAACGCTGTAT.

This clone is a singleton in its sample. Mouse gene names and germline throughout. The read terminates 1 residue ahead of where the CDR3 ends, so the germline J gene completes it. V and J are TRBV26 and TRBJ1-6; D is unresolved. TRBJ1-6 is noted as an ORF with a role that remains uncertain. The length of the CDR3 is 13 residues. Between the trimmed V and J ends, which lost 3 bases and 6 bases, there was a span of 6 bases. Germline CDR1 and CDR2: KGHPV and FQNQEV (reference sequence). The covered CDR3 bases are TGTGCCAGCAGTCTAGGATTTAATTCGCCCCTCTAC. It translates to CASSLGFNSPLY. The CDR3 in full is CASSLGFNSPLYF.

A remark on this clone: Here the gene names and germline are mouse. The read halts 1 residue ahead of the CDR3 end, with the missing end drawn from the germline J gene. V gene TRBV20 combines with J gene TRBJ2-3; no definite D call. The germline V gene has CDR1 GFQATS and CDR2 STVNSAI. V shed 1 base and J shed 1 base, with 0 bases lying between them. This CDR3 region has 11 residues. The part of the CDR3 DNA that was read is TGTGGTGCTAGGGGTGCAGAAACGCTGTAT. The encoded protein is CGARGAETLY. The complete CDR3 reads CGARGAETLYF.

In the case of this clone: The gene symbols are mouse symbols. The CDR3 is cut off 1 residue early in the read; its end comes from the germline J gene. The chain uses TRBV24 and TRBJ2-1; TRBD2 matches at 12 bases. The trim removed 5 bases at V and 2 bases at J, leaving 4 bases unmatched. This CDR3 spans 16 amino acids. Germline assignment: CDR1 KGHTA and CDR2 FRNEEI. CDR3 residues: CASSTDWGGHYAEQFF. The sequenced CDR3 bases are TGTGCCAGCAGTACGGACTGGGGGGGGCACTATGCTGAGCAGTTC.

With regard to this clone: Germline and genes: mouse. The read finishes 1 residue shy of the CDR3 end, and the germline J gene is used to complete it. The chain links TRBV26 to TRBJ1-2; 7 positions agree with TRBD1. CDR1 KGHPV and CDR2 FQNQEV come from the germline V gene (reference sequence). This CDR3 is 13 amino acids long. Trimming removed 4 bases from V and 4 bases from J; junction bases left unmatched: 3. The sequenced CDR3 bases are TGTGCCAGCAGTCCGACAGGGAGCTCCGACTACACC. Its protein product is CASSPTGSSDYT. The whole CDR3 protein reads CASSPTGSSDYTF.

This clone is deemed medium-sized. Gene names are the mouse ones. Read sequence stops 1 residue before the CDR3 end, and the germline J gene provides the missing end. The genes are TRBV19 and TRBJ1-2, with TRBD1 matching over 11 bases. V shed 1 base, J shed 0 bases, and the junction held 2 bases outside the gene matches. This CDR3 has 16 amino acids. Per the germline V gene, CDR1 is FNHDT and CDR2 is SITEND (reference sequence). CDR3 region: CASSIRDRGANSDYTF. Partial CDR3 DNA: TGTGCCAGCAGTATAAGGGACAGGGGGGCAAACTCCGACTACACC.

To note about this clone: Any gene name here is a mouse gene name. The DNA ends 1 residue before the CDR3 does, and the rest of the CDR3 is filled in from the germline J gene. The rearrangement joins TRBV4 to TRBJ1-2; D is undetermined. Germline V gene sequence: CDR1 LGHDT, CDR2 YNNKQL (reference sequence). The CDR3 consists of 14 residues. V was clipped by 3 bases and J by 0 bases, with 8 bases between them. This CDR3 is CASSYNSANSDYTF. CDR3 bases read: TGTGCCAGCAGCTATAACAGTGCAAACTCCGACTACACC.

In regard to this clone: Gene labels here are mouse ones. Sequencing ends 1 residue short of the CDR3 end; the germline J gene provides the rest. This chain uses TRBV1 with TRBJ2-4, with D possibly matching TRBD1 (5 bases). Per the germline V gene, CDR1 is NSQYPW and CDR2 is LRSPGD (reference sequence). Trimming pared 5 bases from V and 0 bases from J, leaving 9 bases between. This CDR3 spans 14 amino acids. This CDR3 reads CTCSTGLSQNTLYF. The sequenced part of the CDR3 DNA is TGCACCTGCAGTACAGGATTAAGTCAAAACACCTTGTAC.

There are a few counts of this clone. Gene names refer to mouse genes. Sequencing ends 1 residue short of the CDR3 end; the germline J gene provides the rest. V is TRBV26 and J is TRBJ2-3; possible D gene TRBD2, 7 bases. CDR1 and CDR2 from the germline V gene are KGHPV and FQNQEV (reference sequence). The CDR3 has 15 residues. V shed 8 bases and J shed 2 bases, with 17 bases lying between them. This CDR3 is CASLGGGRVAETLYF. The CDR3 bases that were read are TGTGCCAGCCTCGGAGGGGGGCGGGTTGCAGAAACGCTGTAT.

This clone has just a few counts. Mouse gene names and germline throughout. The missing CDR3 end, 1 residue past where the read stops, is filled in from the germline J gene. This chain connects TRBV26 to TRBJ1-1; the D gene is possibly TRBD1 (5 bases). The germline V and J ends were trimmed by 3 bases and 1 base, with 9 bases remaining between them. This CDR3 region has 14 residues. Germline V gene data show CDR1 as KGHPV and CDR2 as FQNQEV (reference sequence). CDR3 sequence: CASSLRDGNTEVFF. Partial CDR3 DNA: TGTGCCAGCAGTCTCCGGGACGGAAACACAGAAGTCTTC.

About this clone itself: The gene symbols are mouse symbols. The CDR3 goes on 1 residue after the read ends, and that part is filled in from the germline J gene. The chain couples TRBV3 to TRBJ2-3, with 10 bases matching TRBD2. V was pared by 5 bases and J by 0 bases, with 2 bases of the junction left unmatched. From germline, CDR1 is SNHLY and CDR2 FYNGKV (reference sequence). This CDR3 spans 15 amino acids. The sequenced CDR3 bases are TGTGCCAGCAGCCCGGGACTGGGGAGTGCAGAAACGCTGTAT. Protein product: CASSPGLGSAETLY. The entire CDR3 protein reads CASSPGLGSAETLYF.

Of note for this clone: At one end the junction does not follow the germline gene, possibly because of a read error. The genes and germline here are from mouse. The read falls 1 residue short of the CDR3 end, and the missing part is taken from the germline J gene. The J gene is TRBJ2-3, the V gene TRBV1; D may be TRBD2 (5 bases). The V gene's germline CDR1 is NSQYPW and CDR2 LRSPGD (reference sequence). This CDR3 region has 15 residues. The DNA read from the CDR3 is TGCGCCTGCAGTGCAGTCTGGGCTAGTGCAGAAACGCTGTAT. It specifies CACSAVWASAETLY. The whole CDR3 sequence is CACSAVWASAETLYF.

As for this clone: Genes and germline come from the mouse. The missing CDR3 end, 1 residue past where the read stops, is filled in from the germline J gene. The chain employs TRBV24 and TRBJ2-3; 11 positions agree with TRBD2. The germline gives CDR1 KGHTA, CDR2 FRNEEI. There are 16 residues in the CDR3. The V segment lost 6 bases and the J segment 1 base; nucleotides outside the gene matches: 6. The CDR3 bases that were read are TGTGCCAGCAGCCACTGGGGGGGCGGGGGTGCAGAAACGCTGTAT. It is translated as CASSHWGGGGAETLY. The CDR3 in its entirety is CASSHWGGGGAETLYF.

In its sample, this clone ranks as medium-sized. Gene names and germline refer to mouse. The read is 1 residue too short to cover the CDR3 end, so that end is filled in from the germline J gene. This chain connects TRBV5 to TRBJ2-7, with 11 bases that match TRBD2. The V gene end was trimmed by 0 bases and the J gene end by 7 bases; junction bases not matched to a gene: 2. CDR1 and CDR2 (germline): LGHNA, YNLKQL (reference sequence). The CDR3 totals 14 residues. CDR3 sequence reads: CASSQELGGREQYF. CDR3 DNA (partial): TGTGCCAGCAGCCAAGAACTGGGGGGGCGGGAACAGTAC.

This clone was picked up a small number of times. The gene names given are mouse names. The read stops 1 residue short of the end of the CDR3; the missing end is completed from the germline J gene. The rearrangement links TRBV3 to TRBJ1-4; the D is unclear. Trimming removed 3 bases at V and 0 bases at J, with 5 bases between. CDR3 length: 14 amino acids. CDR1 SNHLY and CDR2 FYNGKV come from the germline V gene (reference sequence). Here the CDR3 reads CASSFTVSNERLFF. The covered CDR3 bases are TGTGCCAGCAGCTTCACAGTTTCCAACGAAAGATTATTT.

Details on this clone: Mouse germline and gene names are used. The observed sequence ends 1 residue before the CDR3 terminus, with the missing tail filled in from the germline J gene. The genes are TRBV26 and TRBJ1-2; D remains ambiguous. CDR3 length: 13 residues. The ends were cut back, 2 bases at V and 0 bases at J, with 4 bases in the middle. Germline V gene lookup returns CDR1 KGHPV and CDR2 FQNQEV (reference sequence). The covered CDR3 bases are TGTGCCAGCAGTCTGGGGGCAAACTCCGACTACACC. Residues: CASSLGANSDYT. The complete CDR3 protein is CASSLGANSDYTF.

Only a few counts were recorded for this clone. Any gene name here is a mouse gene name. The sequence runs out 1 residue before the end of the CDR3; the remainder is reconstructed from the germline J gene. V and J are TRBV26 and TRBJ1-1, with a weak D call TRBD1 (5 bases). CDR3 length equals 13 residues. CDR1 KGHPV and CDR2 FQNQEV come from the germline V gene (reference sequence). V lost 6 bases and J lost 0, with 8 bases in between. This CDR3 reads CASSAGSNTEVFF. Partial CDR3 DNA: TGTGCCAGCAGCGCAGGGTCAAACACAGAAGTCTTC. The full variable domain, rest sourced from reference TRBV26 and TRBJ1-1, is NSKVIQTPRYLVKGQGQKAKMRCIPEKGHPVVFWYQQNKNNEFKFLINFQNQEVLQQIDMTEKRFSAECPSNSPCSLEIQSSEAGDSALYLCASSAGSNTEVFFGKGTRLTVV.

A note on this clone: Each gene name is a mouse one. With the read ending 1 residue before the CDR3 end, the germline J gene is used to fill in that end. The chain combines TRBV13-2 with TRBJ2-2; D uncertain. The ends were cut back, 3 bases at V and 0 bases at J, with 3 bases in the middle. Germline values: CDR1 NNHNN, CDR2 SYGAGS (reference sequence). The length of the CDR3 is 13 residues. The DNA read from the CDR3 is TGTGCCAGCGGTGGAGCAAACACCGGGCAGCTCTAC. The encoded protein is CASGGANTGQLY. The complete CDR3 sequence is CASGGANTGQLYF.

A note on this clone: The gene names here belong to mouse. The read ends 1 residue early relative to the CDR3; the germline J gene fills the gap. The chain is built from TRBV19 and TRBJ2-5; 7 nucleotides line up with TRBD2. Trimming at V came to 3 bases and at J to 0 bases, leaving 1 base not matched to a gene. In germline, CDR1 is FNHDT, CDR2 SITEND (reference sequence). This CDR3 has 14 residues. The CDR3 bases that were read are TGTGCCAGCAGTACGGGGGGGAACCAAGACACCCAGTAC. It translates to CASSTGGNQDTQY. The CDR3 in full is CASSTGGNQDTQYF.

This clone is judged medium-sized (0.01 to 0.1%). Mouse gene names apply. The observed sequence ends 1 residue before the CDR3 terminus, with the missing tail filled in from the germline J gene. The V gene is TRBV16, the J gene TRBJ2-7; 9 bases map to TRBD1. V gave up 1 base and J gave up 6 bases; unmatched junction bases: 1. In germline, CDR1 is SGHSA, CDR2 FRNQAP. CDR3 length: 13 amino acids. The CDR3 loop reads CASSLGDRAEQYF. CDR3 bases read: TGTGCAAGCAGCTTAGGGGACAGGGCTGAACAGTAC.

This clone showed up just a few times. The gene symbols are mouse symbols. The part of the CDR3 DNA that was read is TGTGCCAGCGGTGATCTGGACAGGGGGCCCGAAAGATTATTT. This encodes CASGDLDRGPERLF. The full CDR3 sequence reads CASGDLDRGPERLFF. The V gene is TRBV13-2, the J gene TRBJ1-4; 11 nucleotides match TRBD1. Coverage ceases 1 residue before the CDR3 finishes, and the germline J gene fills in the end. The CDR3 runs 15 residues. Trimming took 1 base from V and 7 from J; bases not matched to a gene: 3. Germline assignment: CDR1 NNHNN and CDR2 SYGAGS (reference sequence).

In this sample, this clone turned up once. The gene names here belong to mouse. The sequenced fragment ends 1 residue before the CDR3 boundary, so the rest is inferred from the germline J gene. The chain has TRBV13-1 and TRBJ2-1; D might be TRBD1 (6 bases). Germline V gene sequence: CDR1 NSHNY, CDR2 SYGAGN. Deletions cut 0 bases from V and 0 bases from J, with 7 bases between. CDR3 length: 15 amino acids. CDR3 DNA, as far as it was read: TGTGCCAGCAGTGATGCACAGGGTAACTATGCTGAGCAGTTC. It specifies CASSDAQGNYAEQF. The full CDR3 sequence reads CASSDAQGNYAEQFF.

About this clone itself: Here the gene names and germline are mouse. The read stops 1 residue short of the end of the CDR3; the missing end is completed from the germline J gene. The rearrangement uses TRBV16 and TRBJ2-7, with TRBD2 matching over 11 bases. The V segment lost 7 bases and the J segment 0 bases; nucleotides outside the gene matches: 5. Germline V gene data show CDR1 as SGHSA and CDR2 as FRNQAP. This CDR3 has 15 residues. The DNA read from the CDR3 is TGTGCAAGCACCCTCGACTGGGGGGGCTCCTATGAACAGTAC. This codes for CASTLDWGGSYEQY. The full CDR3 protein is CASTLDWGGSYEQYF.

As for this clone: Gene names denote mouse genes. The CDR3 end falls 1 residue outside the read, so it is completed with the germline J gene. The chain links TRBV16 to TRBJ1-1; D remains unclear. The V end lost 1 base, the J end lost 3 bases, and 6 bases lay between the germline ends. CDR3 length equals 13 residues. Germline V CDR1 and CDR2: SGHSA, FRNQAP. The CDR3: CASSLGGYTEVFF. The CDR3 DNA, read in part, is TGTGCAAGCAGCTTAGGGGGTTACACAGAAGTCTTC.

Details on this clone: These gene names are mouse names. The missing CDR3 end, 1 residue past where the read stops, is filled in from the germline J gene. The J gene is TRBJ2-4, the V gene TRBV16; a possible D gene is TRBD2 (6 bases). V was trimmed by 1 base and J by 0 bases, leaving 8 bases between them. This CDR3 spans 15 amino acids. Germline V gene data show CDR1 as SGHSA and CDR2 as FRNQAP. This chain's CDR3 is CASSLAWGSQNTLYF. The DNA read from the CDR3 is TGTGCAAGCAGCTTAGCCTGGGGTAGTCAAAACACCTTGTAC.

This clone appeared a few times. Germline and genes here are mouse. CDR3 in amino acids: CASGDPLGGLEQYF. The CDR3 DNA, read in part, is TGTGCCAGCGGTGACCCACTGGGGGGGCTAGAACAGTAC. The chain recombines TRBV13-2 with TRBJ2-7, with 11 bases matching TRBD2. The read halts 1 residue ahead of the CDR3 end, with the missing end drawn from the germline J gene. The germline CDR1 and CDR2 sequences are NNHNN and SYGAGS (reference sequence). Trimming at V came to 2 bases and at J to 7 bases, leaving 5 bases not matched to a gene. The CDR3 is 14 amino acids.

Comments on this clone: Gene labels here are mouse ones. The read ends 1 residue early relative to the CDR3; the germline J gene fills the gap. The J gene is TRBJ2-4, the V gene TRBV23; the D segment call TRBD1 is taken from the table without a DNA check. The germline V gene encodes CDR1 KGHTA and CDR2 FQNQQP. The CDR3 extends over 14 amino acids. CDR3 loop: CSSSLRDNQNTLYF. CDR3 bases read: TGCTCCAGCAGTCTCCGGGACAATCAAAACACCTTGTAC. The complete variable domain, with remaining parts taken from reference TRBV23 and TRBJ2-4, reads DAAVTQKPRYLIKMKGQEAEMKCIPEKGHTAVFWYQQKQSKELKFLIYFQNQQPLDQIDMVKERFSAVCPSSSLCSLGIRTCEAEDSALYLCSSSLRDNQNTLYFGAGTRLSVL.

With respect to this clone: Gene and germline names: mouse. The read falls 1 residue short of the CDR3 end, and the missing part is taken from the germline J gene. The chain links TRBV5 to TRBJ2-5; 12 bases match TRBD1. This CDR3 is built from 15 residues. Germline V gene lookup returns CDR1 LGHNA and CDR2 YNLKQL (reference sequence). V lost 0 bases, J lost 8 bases, and 3 bases stayed unmatched. CDR3 loop: CASSQEGQGAGTQYF. Incomplete CDR3 DNA: TGTGCCAGCAGCCAAGAGGGACAGGGGGCTGGCACCCAGTAC.

As concerns this clone: These gene names are mouse names. The read stops 1 residue short of the end of the CDR3; the missing end is completed from the germline J gene. J is TRBJ2-5 and V is TRBV19, with 7 bases that match TRBD1. The V gene's germline CDR1 is FNHDT and CDR2 SITEND (reference sequence). The CDR3 length is 11 residues. With V trimmed by 6 bases and J by 7 bases, 2 bases remained unmatched. Partial CDR3 DNA: TGTGCCAGCAACAGGGGTAACACCCAGTAC. Translated, it gives CASNRGNTQY. The whole CDR3 is CASNRGNTQYF.

To note about this clone: Gene and germline names: mouse. The read comes to an end 1 residue before the CDR3 does, leaving the germline J gene to fill in the end. The rearrangement links TRBV12-1 to TRBJ2-5; 7 positions agree with TRBD2. Germline V lookup: CDR1 SGHSN, CDR2 HYEKVE. The CDR3 covers 13 residues. With V trimmed by 2 bases and J by 4 bases, 2 bases remained unmatched. The sequenced CDR3 bases are TGTGCCAGCTCTCGACTGGGAGAAGACACCCAGTAC. Its protein product is CASSRLGEDTQY. The full CDR3 protein is CASSRLGEDTQYF.

As for this clone: The genes and germline here are from mouse. The read gets to within 1 residue of the CDR3 end, and the germline J gene fills in the rest. V is TRBV29 and J is TRBJ2-5; the match to TRBD2 covers 13 bases. The V and J ends lost 6 bases and 8 bases, in that order; junction bases with no gene match: 8. Germline CDR1 reads MSHET; CDR2 reads SYDVDS. CDR3 length: 15 residues. The DNA read from the CDR3 is TGTGCTAGCAGCCCGGACTGGGGGGGCGCGGGCACCCAGTAC. Protein product: CASSPDWGGAGTQY. The entire CDR3 is CASSPDWGGAGTQYF.

To note about this clone: Here the gene names and germline are mouse. Read sequence stops 1 residue before the CDR3 end, and the germline J gene provides the missing end. This same CDR3 is encoded by further DNA sequences in the sample. This sequence joins TRBV26 and TRBJ2-5; perhaps TRBD1 as D (6 bases). The CDR3 is made up of 13 amino acids. V was cut by 6 bases and J by 0 bases, with 7 bases left in between. CDR1 is KGHPV and CDR2 is FQNQEV in the germline V gene (reference sequence). Here the CDR3 reads CASSRGNQDTQYF. CDR3 bases read: TGTGCCAGCAGCAGGGGAAACCAAGACACCCAGTAC. The full variable domain, rest sourced from reference TRBV26 and TRBJ2-5, is NSKVIQTPRYLVKGQGQKAKMRCIPEKGHPVVFWYQQNKNNEFKFLINFQNQEVLQQIDMTEKRFSAECPSNSPCSLEIQSSEAGDSALYLCASSRGNQDTQYFGPGTRLLVL.